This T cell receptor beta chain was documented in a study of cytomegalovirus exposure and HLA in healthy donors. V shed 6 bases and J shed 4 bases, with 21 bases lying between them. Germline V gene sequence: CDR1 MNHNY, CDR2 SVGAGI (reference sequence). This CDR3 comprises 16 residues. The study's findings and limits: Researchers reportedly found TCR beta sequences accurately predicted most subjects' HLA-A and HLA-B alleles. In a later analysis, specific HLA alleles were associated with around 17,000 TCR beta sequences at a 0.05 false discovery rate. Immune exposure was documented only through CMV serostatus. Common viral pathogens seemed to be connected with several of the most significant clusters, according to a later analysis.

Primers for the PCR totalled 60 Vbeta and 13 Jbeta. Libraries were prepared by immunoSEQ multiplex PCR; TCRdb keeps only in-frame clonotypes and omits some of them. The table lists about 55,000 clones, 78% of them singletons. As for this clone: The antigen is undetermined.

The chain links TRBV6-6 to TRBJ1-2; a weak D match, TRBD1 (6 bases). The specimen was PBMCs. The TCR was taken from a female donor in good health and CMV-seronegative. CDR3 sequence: CASRTGSYFPIYGYTF. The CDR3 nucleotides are TGTGCCAGCAGAACAGGGTCCTACTTTCCCATCTATGGCTACACCTTC.